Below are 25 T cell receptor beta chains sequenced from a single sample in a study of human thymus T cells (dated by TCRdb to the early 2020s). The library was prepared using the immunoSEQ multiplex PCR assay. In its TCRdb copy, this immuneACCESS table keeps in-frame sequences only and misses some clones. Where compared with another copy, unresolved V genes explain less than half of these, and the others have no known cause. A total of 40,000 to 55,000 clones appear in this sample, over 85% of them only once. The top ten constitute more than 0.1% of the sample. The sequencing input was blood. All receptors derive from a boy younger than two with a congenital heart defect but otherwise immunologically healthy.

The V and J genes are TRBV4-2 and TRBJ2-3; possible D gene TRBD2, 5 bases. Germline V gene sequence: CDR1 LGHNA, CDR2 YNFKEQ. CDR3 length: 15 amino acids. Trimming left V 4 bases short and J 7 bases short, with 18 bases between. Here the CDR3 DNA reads TGTGCCAGCAGCCCCGCCGCGGGTCCCACGAATACGCAGTATTTT. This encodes CASSPAAGPTNTQYF.

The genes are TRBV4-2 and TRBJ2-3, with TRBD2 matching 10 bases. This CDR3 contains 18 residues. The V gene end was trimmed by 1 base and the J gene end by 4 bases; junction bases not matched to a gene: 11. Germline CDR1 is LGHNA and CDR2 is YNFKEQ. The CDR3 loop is CASSQGSGGAIFADTQYF. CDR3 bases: TGTGCCAGCAGCCAAGGAAGCGGGGGGGCGATATTTGCAGATACGCAGTATTTT.

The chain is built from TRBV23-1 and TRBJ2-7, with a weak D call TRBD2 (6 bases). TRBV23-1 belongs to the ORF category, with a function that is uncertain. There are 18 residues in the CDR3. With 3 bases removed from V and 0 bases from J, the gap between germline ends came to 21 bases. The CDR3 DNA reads TGCGCCAGCAGTCACCTAATCGTCGGAGGGGCCTTCTCCTACGAGCAGTACTTC. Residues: CASSHLIVGGAFSYEQYF.

The CDR3 loop reads CASSWEETQYF. The CDR3 nucleotides are TGCGCCAGCAGCTGGGAGGAGACCCAGTACTTC. This sequence joins TRBV5-1 and TRBJ2-5, with TRBD2 as a possible D gene (5 bases). V dropped 3 bases and J dropped 5 bases, with 5 bases sitting between them. Per germline, CDR1 SGHRS and CDR2 YFSETQ. The CDR3 totals 11 residues.

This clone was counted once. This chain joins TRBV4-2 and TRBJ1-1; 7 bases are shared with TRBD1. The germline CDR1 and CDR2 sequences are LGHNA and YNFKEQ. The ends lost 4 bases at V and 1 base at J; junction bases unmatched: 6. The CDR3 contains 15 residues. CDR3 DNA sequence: TGTGCCAGCAGCCCCAGAGGGGGCGCGAACACTGAAGCTTTCTTT. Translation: CASSPRGGANTEAFF.

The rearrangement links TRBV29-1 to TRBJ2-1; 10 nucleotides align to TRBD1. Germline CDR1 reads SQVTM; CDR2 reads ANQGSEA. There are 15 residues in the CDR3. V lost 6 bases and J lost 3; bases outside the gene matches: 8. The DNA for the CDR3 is TGCAGCGTCTTTTTAAGGACAGGGGGCTACAATGAGCAGTTCTTC. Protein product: CSVFLRTGGYNEQFF.

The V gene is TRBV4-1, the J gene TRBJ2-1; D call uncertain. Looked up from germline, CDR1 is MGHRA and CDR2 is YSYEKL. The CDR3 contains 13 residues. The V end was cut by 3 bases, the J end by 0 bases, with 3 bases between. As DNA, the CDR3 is TGCGCCAGCAGCCAGCGCTCCTACAATGAGCAGTTCTTC. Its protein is CASSQRSYNEQFF.

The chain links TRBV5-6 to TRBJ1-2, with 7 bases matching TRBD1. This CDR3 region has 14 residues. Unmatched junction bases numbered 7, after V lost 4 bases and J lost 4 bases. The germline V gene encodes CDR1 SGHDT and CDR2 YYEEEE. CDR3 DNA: TGTGCCAGCAGCCCGGGACAGTCTGGCTATGGCTACACCTTC. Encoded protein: CASSPGQSGYGYTF.

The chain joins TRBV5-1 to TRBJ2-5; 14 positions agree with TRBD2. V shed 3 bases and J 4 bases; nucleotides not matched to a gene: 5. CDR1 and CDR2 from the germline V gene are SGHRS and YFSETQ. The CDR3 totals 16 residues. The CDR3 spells CASSWGLAGAGETQYF. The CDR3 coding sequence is TGCGCCAGCAGCTGGGGACTAGCGGGGGCTGGAGAGACCCAGTACTTC. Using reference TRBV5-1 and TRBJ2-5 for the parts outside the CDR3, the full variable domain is KAGVTQTPRYLIKTRGQQVTLSCSPISGHRSVSWYQQTPGQGLQFLFEYFSETQRNKGNFPGRFSGRQFSNSRSEMNVSTLELGDSALYLCASSWGLAGAGETQYFGPGTRLLVL.

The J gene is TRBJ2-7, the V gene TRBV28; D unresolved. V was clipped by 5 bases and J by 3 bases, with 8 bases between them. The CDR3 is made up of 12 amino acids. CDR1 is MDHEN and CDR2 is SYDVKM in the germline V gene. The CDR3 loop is CASSRPHYEQYF. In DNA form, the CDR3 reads TGTGCCAGCAGTAGACCCCACTACGAGCAGTACTTC.

The CDR3 DNA reads TGTGCCAGCAGTGAAAACGGGCTAGCGGGCGATACGCAGTATTTT. Its translation is CASSENGLAGDTQYF. This chain uses TRBV2 with TRBJ2-3, with TRBD2 identical over 8 bases. The CDR3 consists of 15 residues. Germline values: CDR1 SNHLY, CDR2 FYNNEI. V trimming: 2 bases; J trimming: 6 bases; junction bases outside the gene matches: 7.

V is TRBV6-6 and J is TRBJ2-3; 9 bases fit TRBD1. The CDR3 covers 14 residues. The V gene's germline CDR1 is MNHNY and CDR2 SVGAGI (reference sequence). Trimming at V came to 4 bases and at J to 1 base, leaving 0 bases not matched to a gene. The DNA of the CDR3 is TGTGCCAGCAGTTGGGACAGGGGCACAGATACGCAGTATTTT. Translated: CASSWDRGTDTQYF.

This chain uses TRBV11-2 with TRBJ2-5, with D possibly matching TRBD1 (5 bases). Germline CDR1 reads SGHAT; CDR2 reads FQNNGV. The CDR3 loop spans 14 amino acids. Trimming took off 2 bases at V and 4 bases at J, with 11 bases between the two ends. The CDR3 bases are TGTGCCAGCAGCTTACCACAGGAACGAGAGACCCAGTACTTC. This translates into CASSLPQERETQYF.

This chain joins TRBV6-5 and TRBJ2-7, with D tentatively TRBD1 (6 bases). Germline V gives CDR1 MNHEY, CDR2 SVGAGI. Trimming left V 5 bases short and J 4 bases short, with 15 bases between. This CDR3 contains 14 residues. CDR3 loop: CASSPTTGRYEQYF. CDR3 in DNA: TGTGCCAGCAGTCCCACGACAGGAAGGTACGAGCAGTACTTC.

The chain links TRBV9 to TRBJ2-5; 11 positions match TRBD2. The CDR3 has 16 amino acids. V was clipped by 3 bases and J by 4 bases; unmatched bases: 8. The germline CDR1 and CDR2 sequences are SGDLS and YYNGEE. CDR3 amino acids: CASSAHSGGAGETQYF. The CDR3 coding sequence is TGTGCCAGCAGCGCCCATAGCGGGGGGGCCGGAGAGACCCAGTACTTC.

The CDR3 nucleotides are TGTGCCTGGAGTCTTGGGGGGAGGACTGAAGCTTTCTTT. Its protein product is CAWSLGGRTEAFF. This chain joins TRBV30 and TRBJ1-1, with D perhaps matching TRBD1 (5 bases). The CDR3 is made up of 13 amino acids. Trimming pared 2 bases from V and 5 bases from J, leaving 12 bases between. CDR1 GTSNPN and CDR2 SVGIG come from the germline V gene (reference sequence).

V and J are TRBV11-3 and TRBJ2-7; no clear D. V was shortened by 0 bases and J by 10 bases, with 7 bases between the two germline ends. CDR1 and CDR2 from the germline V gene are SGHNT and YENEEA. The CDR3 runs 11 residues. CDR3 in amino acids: CASSLDLQQYF. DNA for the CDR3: TGTGCCAGCAGCTTAGATCTACAACAGTACTTC.

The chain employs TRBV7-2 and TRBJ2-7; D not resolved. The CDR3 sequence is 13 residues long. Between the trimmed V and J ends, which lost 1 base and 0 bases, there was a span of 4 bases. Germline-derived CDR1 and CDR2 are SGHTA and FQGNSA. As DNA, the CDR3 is TGTGCCAGCAGCTTAGTAGTCTCCTACGAGCAGTACTTC. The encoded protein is CASSLVVSYEQYF. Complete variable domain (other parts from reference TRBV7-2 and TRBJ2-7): GAGVSQSPSNKVTEKGKDVELRCDPISGHTALYWYRQSLGQGLEFLIYFQGNSAPDKSGLPSDRFSAERTGGSVSTLTIQRTQQEDSAVYLCASSLVVSYEQYFGPGTRLTVT.

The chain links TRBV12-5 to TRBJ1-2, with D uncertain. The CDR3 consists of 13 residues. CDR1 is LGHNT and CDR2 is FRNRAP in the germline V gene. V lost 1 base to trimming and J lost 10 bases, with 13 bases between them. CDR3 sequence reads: CASGLGPPRNYTF. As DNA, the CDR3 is TGTGCTAGTGGTTTGGGACCGCCCCGTAACTACACCTTC.

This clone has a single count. For the CDR3, the DNA is TGTGCCAGCAGTTTAGTCACGGGGCGCGGAAACACCATATATTTT. As protein: CASSLVTGRGNTIYF. The chain couples TRBV28 to TRBJ1-3; maybe TRBD1 (5 bases). From germline, CDR1 is MDHEN and CDR2 SYDVKM. The CDR3 sequence is 15 residues long. Between the trimmed V and J ends, which lost 2 bases and 4 bases, there was a span of 12 bases.

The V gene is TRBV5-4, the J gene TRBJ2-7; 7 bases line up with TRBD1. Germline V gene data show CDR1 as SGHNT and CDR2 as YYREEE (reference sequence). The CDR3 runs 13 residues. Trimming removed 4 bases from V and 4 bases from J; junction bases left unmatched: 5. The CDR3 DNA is TGTGCCAGCAGCCCGGGACAGAAATACGAGCAGTACTTC. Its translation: CASSPGQKYEQYF.

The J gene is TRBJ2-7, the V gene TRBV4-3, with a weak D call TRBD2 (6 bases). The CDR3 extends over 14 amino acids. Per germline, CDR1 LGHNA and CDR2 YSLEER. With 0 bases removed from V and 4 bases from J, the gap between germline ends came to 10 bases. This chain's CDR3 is CASSQEAGEYEQYF. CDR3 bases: TGCGCCAGCAGCCAAGAAGCGGGTGAATACGAGCAGTACTTC.

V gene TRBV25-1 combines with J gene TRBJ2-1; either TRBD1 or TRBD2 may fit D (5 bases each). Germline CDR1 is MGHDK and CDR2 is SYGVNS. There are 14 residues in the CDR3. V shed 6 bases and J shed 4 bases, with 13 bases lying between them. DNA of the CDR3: TGTGCCAGCAGCTTCCAAGGGGAGTACAATGAGCAGTTCTTC. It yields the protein CASSFQGEYNEQFF.

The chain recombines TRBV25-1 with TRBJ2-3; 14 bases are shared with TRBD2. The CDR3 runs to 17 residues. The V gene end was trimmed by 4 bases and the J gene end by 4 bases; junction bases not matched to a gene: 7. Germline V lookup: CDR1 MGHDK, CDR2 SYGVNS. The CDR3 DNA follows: TGTGCCAGCAGTGCCCGACTAGCGGGGGGGCCATCAGATACGCAGTATTTT. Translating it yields CASSARLAGGPSDTQYF.

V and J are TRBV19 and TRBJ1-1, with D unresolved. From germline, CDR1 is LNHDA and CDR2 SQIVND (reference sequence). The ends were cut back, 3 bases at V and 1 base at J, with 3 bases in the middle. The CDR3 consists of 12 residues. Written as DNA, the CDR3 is TGTGCCAGTAGTATTAGGAACACTGAAGCTTTCTTT. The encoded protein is CASSIRNTEAFF. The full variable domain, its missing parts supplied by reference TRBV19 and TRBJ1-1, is DGGITQSPKYLFRKEGQNVTLSCEQNLNHDAMYWYRQDPGQGLRLIYYSQIVNDFQKGDIAEGYSVSREKKESFPLTVTSAQKNPTAFYLCASSIRNTEAFFGQGTRLTVV.